The text below deals with one T cell receptor beta chain. Its specificity is not known. Extracted RNA was reverse transcribed, and the resulting cDNA served as sequencing template. The assay was immunoSEQ multiplex PCR, and TCRdb's table has in-frame clones only and misses some. The top ten hold 11% of the sample, which has roughly 100,000 clones, about nine tenths seen once. The CDR3 sequence is 14 residues long. Germline CDR1 is SGHTA and CDR2 is FQGTGA. Trimming took off 5 bases at V and 6 bases at J, with 16 bases between the two ends. Documented treatment: oral pan-JAK inhibitor, 5-10 mg twice daily. This specimen comes from a study of CD8+ T cells in alopecia areata. Study-level points and caveats: Greater clonality was observed in lesional scalp samples, especially alopecia totalis/universalis, versus normal scalp. Scalp sample sequencing also detects resident alphabeta T cells of normal skin.

The sequencing used CD8+ T cells sorted from blood, collected around week 30, from a patient treated with tofacitinib. This TCR was sampled from a human donor with alopecia areata. This chain links TRBV7-3 with TRBJ1-1; no reliable D call. This chain's CDR3 is CASSPDPGGAEAFF. DNA for the CDR3: TGTGCCAGCAGCCCCGACCCCGGAGGCGCTGAAGCTTTCTTT.